What follows describes a single TCR beta chain. Its specificity is unknown. The sample originates from a study of graft-versus-host responses after intestinal transplantation. At the level of the study: Each of the recipients got a multivisceral, liver-intestinal, or isolated intestinal transplant. Anti-thymocyte globulin induction preceded about 3 years of tacrolimus and steroid maintenance in all recipients.

Clones were sequenced by immunoSEQ multiplex PCR, and TCRdb holds only the in-frame ones, with some missing. The table lists about 93,000 clones, approximately 92% of them singletons. General study points: Recipient marrow held GvH clones, some first seen in ileum or blood.

Germline CDR1 and CDR2: MNHEY and SVGAGI. The CDR3 covers 13 residues. Trimming pared 0 bases from V and 7 bases from J, leaving 9 bases between. The chain recombines TRBV6-5 with TRBJ1-2; the D gene is possibly TRBD1 (6 bases). The clonotype comes from a human donor who received an intestinal transplant. The sequences come from unstimulated CD8+ T cells sorted from spleen or lymph node cells, collected before intestinal transplant. The CDR3 here is CASSYSMGAGYTF. CDR3 sequence (DNA): TGTGCCAGCAGTTACTCGATGGGGGCTGGCTACACCTTC.